These 27 T cell receptor beta chains originate from one sample sequenced in a study of shared clonotypes between healthy human individuals. TCRdb's copy holds only in-frame clones and misses some; the assay was immunoSEQ multiplex PCR. This table has more than 400,000 clones, 81% appearing once. Sequencing was carried out using PBMCs. Receptors originate from a woman in her forties in good health. Some clones in this sample may be carry-over from other donors' samples.

This chain joins TRBV6-1 and TRBJ2-1, with D tentatively TRBD2 (6 bases). Germline V gives CDR1 MNHNS, CDR2 SASEGT. The CDR3 spans 14 residues. Trimming took 3 bases from V and 9 from J, leaving 15 bases between them. CDR3 residues: CASSEGMGSGEQFF. The CDR3 DNA is TGTGCCAGCAGTGAGGGGATGGGTAGCGGTGAGCAGTTCTTC.

The rearrangement links TRBV28 to TRBJ2-7, with D maybe TRBD1 (5 bases). Trimming removed 5 bases from V and 2 bases from J, with 13 bases in between. The CDR3 is 14 residues long. Germline values: CDR1 MDHEN, CDR2 SYDVKM. CDR3 in amino acids: CASSRDSIPYEQYF. In nucleotides, the CDR3 is TGTGCCAGCAGTCGAGACAGTATTCCCTACGAGCAGTACTTC.

V and J are TRBV30 and TRBJ1-5; D is uncertain. This CDR3 has 13 amino acids. The V end was cut by 4 bases, the J end by 0 bases, with 7 bases between. The germline V gene encodes CDR1 GTSNPN and CDR2 SVGIG (reference sequence). CDR3 in DNA: TGTGCCTGGACTCAGTCTAGCAATCAGCCCCAGCATTTT. Its translation is CAWTQSSNQPQHF.

Of note for this clone: Other DNA variants within this sample encode the same CDR3. This chain joins TRBV2 and TRBJ2-5; no clear D. The V gene's germline CDR1 is SNHLY and CDR2 FYNNEI. The CDR3 is made up of 10 amino acids. V was trimmed by 8 bases and J by 2 bases, leaving 3 bases between them. The CDR3 region has the DNA TGTGCCAGCCGACAAGAGACCCAGTACTTC. This gives the protein CASRQETQYF.

The DNA for the CDR3 is TGTGCCAGCAGTAGGATCGCCGTCCTGACTTTC. This sequence encodes CASSRIAVLTF. The rearrangement uses TRBV2 and TRBJ2-6; unclear D gene. The CDR3 has 11 residues. Deletions cut 5 bases from V and 12 bases from J, with 8 bases between. Germline loops: CDR1 SNHLY, CDR2 FYNNEI.

The genes are TRBV19 and TRBJ2-2; 12 nucleotides agree with TRBD2. The CDR3 has 17 residues. J was trimmed by 4 bases and V by 3 bases; bases with no gene match: 6. The germline V gene encodes CDR1 LNHDA and CDR2 SQIVND (reference sequence). The CDR3 coding sequence is TGTGCCAGTAGTATCTTTTCGACTAGCGGGAGCACCGGGGAGCTGTTTTTT. It yields the protein CASSIFSTSGSTGELFF. Looking up the rest from reference TRBV19 and TRBJ2-2 gives the full variable domain: DGGITQSPKYLFRKEGQNVTLSCEQNLNHDAMYWYRQDPGQGLRLIYYSQIVNDFQKGDIAEGYSVSREKKESFPLTVTSAQKNPTAFYLCASSIFSTSGSTGELFFGEGSRLTVL.

The chain has TRBV28 and TRBJ1-5; possible D gene TRBD1, 5 bases. This CDR3 spans 13 amino acids. The germline gives CDR1 MDHEN, CDR2 SYDVKM. V lost 11 bases and J 5 bases, leaving 16 bases between the germline ends. The DNA of the CDR3 is TGTGCCGCCTCAAGGGGATCCCATCAGCCCCAGCATTTT. It codes for CAASRGSHQPQHF.

About this clone itself: This probably arose from a read error, given a far larger clone one base away. The J gene is TRBJ1-3, the V gene TRBV6-1; 7 bases match TRBD1. Germline CDR1 MNHNS, CDR2 SASEGT. The length of the CDR3 is 15 residues. CDR3 nucleotides: TGTGCCAGCAGTGAAGTAGGGGGCTCCGGAAACACCATATTTTTT. The encoded protein is CASSEVGGSGNTIFF.

This chain connects TRBV15 to TRBJ1-4, with D tentatively TRBD1 (5 bases). The V gene lost 3 bases and the J gene lost 15 bases, with 14 bases spanning the gap. Germline V CDR1 and CDR2: LNHNV, YYDKDF (reference sequence). The CDR3 is 12 amino acids. This CDR3 reads CATSRLQGGVFF. The CDR3 DNA sequence: TGTGCCACCAGCAGGCTTCAGGGTGGGGTGTTTTTT.

The V gene is TRBV11-3, the J gene TRBJ2-1, with TRBD2 identical over 7 bases. Germline-derived CDR1 and CDR2 are SGHNT and YENEEA. V gave up 5 bases and J gave up 7 bases; unmatched junction bases: 8. This CDR3 is built from 14 residues. The CDR3 region has the DNA TGTGCCAGCAGCCTAGCGGCCTCTACAAATGAGCAGTTCTTC. Its protein is CASSLAASTNEQFF.

The rearrangement uses TRBV5-1 and TRBJ2-1; a possible D gene is TRBD2 (5 bases). The germline V and J ends were trimmed by 4 bases and 2 bases, with 16 bases remaining between them. The CDR3 runs 16 residues. Germline lookup yields CDR1 SGHRS and CDR2 YFSETQ. CDR3 DNA: TGCGCCAGCAGCCCTCGGAGCGGCCATACCTACAATGAGCAGTTCTTC. Its translation: CASSPRSGHTYNEQFF.

The gene calls are TRBV27 and TRBJ2-1; weak D call: TRBD2 (5 bases). Trimming stripped 0 bases from V and 5 bases from J, with 11 bases between. The CDR3 sequence is 15 residues long. Germline CDR1 and CDR2: MNHEY and SMNVEV (reference sequence). CDR3 sequence: CASSLSREVDNEQFF. The DNA for the CDR3 is TGTGCCAGCAGTTTATCTCGGGAAGTCGACAATGAGCAGTTCTTC.

This clone occurred once. The gene calls are TRBV6-1 and TRBJ1-5, with TRBD1 matching over 7 bases. Germline CDR1 and CDR2: MNHNS and SASEGT. The CDR3 consists of 15 residues. V shed 5 bases and J 1 base; nucleotides not matched to a gene: 5. This CDR3 reads CASSFQGESNQPQHF. CDR3 sequence (DNA): TGTGCCAGCAGTTTTCAGGGGGAAAGCAATCAGCCCCAGCATTTT.

The V and J genes are TRBV6-4 and TRBJ2-5; D possibly corresponds to TRBD2 (5 bases). CDR1 is MRHNA, CDR2 SNTAGT, per germline. V lost 3 bases and J 4 bases, leaving 15 bases between the germline ends. This CDR3 region has 15 residues. The CDR3 nucleotides read TGTGCCAGCAGTGAGAGCGGCGGAGGTTTAGAGACCCAGTACTTC. It yields the protein CASSESGGGLETQYF.

CDR3 amino acids: CASSPDYYEQYF. Written as DNA, the CDR3 is TGTGCCAGCAGTCCGGACTACTACGAGCAGTACTTC. The chain employs TRBV2 and TRBJ2-7; possibly TRBD2 for D (6 bases). The CDR3 is 12 amino acids. V lost 5 bases and J 3 bases, leaving 8 bases between the germline ends. Per germline, CDR1 SNHLY and CDR2 FYNNEI.

V and J are TRBV18 and TRBJ1-5; D is ambiguous. V shed 2 bases and J shed 1 base, with 3 bases lying between them. CDR3 length: 13 amino acids. Germline V gene sequence: CDR1 KGHSH, CDR2 LQKENI. DNA of the CDR3: TGTGCCAGCTCACCAGAAAGCAATCAGCCCCAGCATTTT. Residues: CASSPESNQPQHF.

A note on this clone: A read error likely explains this, since a far larger clone differs by one base. The missing conserved phenylalanine or tryptophan at the end of this CDR3 makes a read error likely. J is TRBJ2-7 and V is TRBV30; no clear D. Trimming cost V 1 base and J 7 bases, with 11 bases left between them. There are 12 residues in the CDR3. Looked up from germline, CDR1 is GTSNPN and CDR2 is SVGIG (reference sequence). CDR3 nucleotide sequence: TGTGCCTGGAGTGCTTCGGTAGGTGAGCAGTACTCC. Its translation is CAWSASVGEQYS.

The CDR3 spells CASSKPGQGNEKLFF. In DNA, the CDR3 is TGTGCCAGCAGTAAACCGGGACAGGGAAATGAAAAACTGTTTTTT. The V and J genes are TRBV28 and TRBJ1-4, with 9 nucleotides matching TRBD1. The CDR3 totals 15 residues. Looked up from germline, CDR1 is MDHEN and CDR2 is SYDVKM. V lost 5 bases to trimming and J lost 5 bases; unmatched junction nucleotides: 6.

This clone has just one count. V and J are TRBV19 and TRBJ2-7; D gene ambiguous. The CDR3 is made up of 15 amino acids. Germline CDR1 and CDR2: LNHDA and SQIVND (reference sequence). The germline V and J ends were trimmed by 3 bases and 0 bases, with 12 bases remaining between them. The chain's CDR3 is CASSISAVSSYEQYF. The DNA of the CDR3 is TGTGCCAGTAGTATCTCGGCCGTCTCCTCCTACGAGCAGTACTTC.

In this sample, this clone turned up once. The V and J genes are TRBV18 and TRBJ2-7; 8 nucleotides line up with TRBD2. This CDR3 is built from 16 residues. Trimming at V came to 5 bases and at J to 6 bases, leaving 15 bases not matched to a gene. Germline loops: CDR1 KGHSH, CDR2 LQKENI. CDR3 protein: CASSAQPGLDSLEQYF. Written as DNA, the CDR3 is TGTGCCAGCTCAGCACAACCGGGACTAGACTCTCTCGAGCAGTACTTC.

Concerning this clone: Only one base separates this from a far larger clonotype, so it likely reflects a read error. At the DNA level, this CDR3 is encoded by other sequences in the same sample as well. The chain employs TRBV27 and TRBJ2-7; D ambiguous. CDR3 length: 16 amino acids. V shed 2 bases and J shed 3 bases, with 17 bases lying between them. Germline V gene sequence: CDR1 MNHEY, CDR2 SMNVEV (reference sequence). CDR3: CASSLRARPERYEQYF. The CDR3 bases are TGTGCCAGCAGTTTAAGGGCACGGCCTGAACGCTACGAGCAGTACTTC.

This clone appeared a few times. A read error likely explains this, since a far larger clone differs by one base. This sample includes further DNA sequences coding for the same CDR3. The genes are TRBV7-8 and TRBJ2-1; TRBD1 is a possible D gene (5 bases). The V gene's germline CDR1 is SGHVS and CDR2 FQNEAQ. The germline V and J ends were trimmed by 5 bases and 9 bases, with 14 bases remaining between them. The CDR3 is made up of 13 amino acids. The CDR3 is CASSIRDRREQFF. The DNA for the CDR3 is TGTGCCAGCAGCATTCGTGACAGACGTGAGCAGTTCTTC.

The chain employs TRBV11-2 and TRBJ2-1, with D possibly being TRBD1 or TRBD2 (6 bases each). This CDR3 contains 15 residues. The V gene's germline CDR1 is SGHAT and CDR2 FQNNGV. Between the trimmed V and J ends, which lost 1 base and 9 bases, there was a span of 16 bases. CDR3 nucleotides: TGTGCCAGCAGCTTAGTAGGGGGGAGAAGGGGTGAGCAGTTCTTC. Translated: CASSLVGGRRGEQFF.

In DNA, the CDR3 is TGTGCCAGCAGCTTAGTACTAGCGGGAGGTGCTAGCACAGATACGCAGTATTTT. It is translated as CASSLVLAGGASTDTQYF. This chain joins TRBV7-9 and TRBJ2-3; 12 nucleotides align to TRBD2. CDR1 is SEHNR, CDR2 FQNEAQ, per germline (reference sequence). The trim removed 1 base at V and 0 bases at J, leaving 5 bases unmatched. The CDR3 extends over 18 amino acids. Combining the CDR3 with reference TRBV7-9 and TRBJ2-3 gives the whole variable domain DTGVSQNPRHKITKRGQNVTFRCDPISEHNRLYWYRQTLGQGPEFLTYFQNEAQLEKSRLLSDRFSAERPKGSFSTLEIQRTEQGDSAMYLCASSLVLAGGASTDTQYFGPGTRLTVL.

CDR3 in DNA: TGCGCCAGCAGTGTGCTAGACGAGCAGTACTTC. It specifies CASSVLDEQYF. The chain combines TRBV10-2 with TRBJ2-7, with D hard to call. V dropped 4 bases and J dropped 5 bases, with 6 bases sitting between them. The CDR3 has 11 residues. Germline V lookup: CDR1 WSHSY, CDR2 SAAADI.

The genes are TRBV7-3 and TRBJ1-2; D gene unclear. The CDR3 contains 13 residues. V was clipped by 3 bases and J by 4 bases, with 9 bases between them. In germline, CDR1 is SGHTA, CDR2 FQGTGA. The CDR3 DNA is TGTGCCAGCAGCTTTACGGGCGGCTATGGCTACACCTTC. Its translation is CASSFTGGYGYTF.

Note on this clone: This same CDR3 is encoded by further DNA sequences in the sample. V gene TRBV2 combines with J gene TRBJ2-1, with D perhaps TRBD2 (5 bases). Germline CDR1 and CDR2: SNHLY and FYNNEI. The V and J ends lost 8 bases and 4 bases respectively, with 6 bases between them. This CDR3 is built from 11 residues. DNA of the CDR3: TGTGCCAGCGGGAGTTACAATGAGCAGTTCTTC. Residues: CASGSYNEQFF.